Reported below is one TCR beta chain. The data were taken from a study of human T cells and chemical hapten exposure. MiXCR, run by TCRdb on the RACE reads, gives a single entry per CDR3 protein. This table holds about 120,000 distinct CDR3 sequences, about 14% found once. Germline V gene lookup returns CDR1 LGHDT and CDR2 YNNKEL (reference sequence). Trimming removed 1 base at V and 4 bases at J, with 22 bases between. CDR3 size: 18 residues. Time point here: pre-sensitization, week 0. This sample's treatment: therapeutic diphenylcyclopropenone sensitization with weekly scalp DPC. Whole blood that had not been fractionated was the source of extracted total RNA.

The receptor was derived from a woman under 30 with alopecia areata. Some clones in this sample may be carry-over from other donors' samples. The rearrangement uses TRBV3-1 and TRBJ1-2, with TRBD1 as a possible D gene (5 bases). This material consisted of whole blood, taken in connection with sensitization to the hapten diphenylcyclopropenone (DPC). CDR3 sequence: CASSQALDTGGSSYGYTF. The CDR3 nucleotides are TGTGCCAGCAGCCAAGCCCTGGACACTGGCGGAAGTTCCTATGGCTACACCTTC.